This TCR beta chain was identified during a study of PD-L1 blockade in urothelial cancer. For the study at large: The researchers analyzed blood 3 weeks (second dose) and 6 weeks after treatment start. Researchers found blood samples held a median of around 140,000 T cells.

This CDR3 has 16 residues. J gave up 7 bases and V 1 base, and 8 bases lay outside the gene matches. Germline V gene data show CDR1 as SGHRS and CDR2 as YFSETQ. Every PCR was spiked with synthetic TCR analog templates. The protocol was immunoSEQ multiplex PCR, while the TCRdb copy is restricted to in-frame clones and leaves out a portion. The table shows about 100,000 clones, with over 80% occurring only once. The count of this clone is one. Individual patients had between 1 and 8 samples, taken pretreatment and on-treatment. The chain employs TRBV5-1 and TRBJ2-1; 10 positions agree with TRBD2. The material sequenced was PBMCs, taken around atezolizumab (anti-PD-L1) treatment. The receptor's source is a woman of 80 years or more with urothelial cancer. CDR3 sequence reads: CASSLLSSGSRNEQFF. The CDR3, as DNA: TGCGCCAGCAGCTTGCTGTCTAGCGGGAGTAGAAATGAGCAGTTCTTC.